This is a list of T cell receptor beta chains from one sample in a study of CD8+ T cells in alopecia areata. This table comes from immunoSEQ multiplex PCR, and its TCRdb copy is limited to in-frame clones, with some not included. The table lists 70,000 or so clones, around 30% of them singletons. The sequences come from CD8+ T cells sorted from blood, collected at week 4, from a patient treated with tofacitinib. The source is a human donor with alopecia areata. The CDR3 runs from the conserved cysteine through the conserved F or W. Fields, in order: V gene, clone size, D gene, J gene, CDR3 DNA, CDR3 protein. D genes are given only for firm matches. Expanded clones are given a class, and other clones once, few, many or no size at all.

>TRBV29-1|few|NA|TRBJ2-7
TGCAGCGTTGTTGCATACTACGAGCAGTACTTC
CSVVAYYEQYF
>TRBV29-1|once|NA|TRBJ2-7
TGCAGCGTCCCTTGGGGCTACGAGCAGTACTTC
CSVPWGYEQYF
>TRBV29-1|NA|NA|TRBJ2-7
TGCAGCGTCGGGGTGGGCGAGCAGTACTTC
CSVGVGEQYF
>TRBV5-1|NA|TRBD2|TRBJ2-3
TGCGCCAGCAGCTTGTGGGGGTTAGCGGGCGATACGCAGTATTTT
CASSLWGLAGDTQYF
>TRBV15|few|NA|TRBJ1-3
TGTGCCACCAGCAGAGGAATCGGGGGATCTGGAAACACCATATATTTT
CATSRGIGGSGNTIYF
>TRBV25-1|NA|NA|TRBJ2-3
TGTGCCAGCAGTGAGGGGCCAGGGGTGCGCACAGATACGCAGTATTTT
CASSEGPGVRTDTQYF
>TRBV29-1|NA|NA|TRBJ1-2
TGCAGCGGGAGAGAGGGAGACTATGGCTACACCTTC
CSGREGDYGYTF
>TRBV7-9|few|TRBD1|TRBJ2-7
TGTGCCAGCAGCTCGGGGACAGTCTCCTACGAGCAGTACTTC
CASSSGTVSYEQYF
>TRBV7-2|NA|TRBD1|TRBJ1-2
TGTGCCAGCAGCCTGTCCCTGACAGGGGCCTATGGCTACACCTTC
CASSLSLTGAYGYTF
>TRBV29-1|few|NA|TRBJ2-7
TGCAGCGTTGAATCCGGGACCGCCTACGAGCAGTACTTC
CSVESGTAYEQYF
>TRBV9|NA|NA|TRBJ1-1
TGTGCCAGCAGCATAACCCTGAACACTGAAGCTTTCTTT
CASSITLNTEAFF
>TRBV4-3|NA|NA|TRBJ2-1
TGCGCCAGCAGCCAAGCAAGGGACCGCTCAAACAATGAGCAGTTCTTC
CASSQARDRSNNEQFF
>TRBV10-2|NA|NA|TRBJ2-1
TGCGCCAGCAGGCCCGGTCTCCTACGGGGTAATGAGCAGTTCTTC
CASRPGLLRGNEQFF
>TRBV29-1|NA|NA|TRBJ2-2
TGCAGCACTTACGCGAACACCGGGGAGCTGTTTTTT
CSTYANTGELFF
>TRBV7-2|few|TRBD1|TRBJ1-2
TGTGCCAGCAGCTTAGCGGACAGGGTCCATGGCTACACCTTC
CASSLADRVHGYTF
>TRBV7-9|NA|TRBD1|TRBJ1-2
TGTGCCAGCAGATGGGACAGCCACTCTAACTATGGCTACACCTTC
CASRWDSHSNYGYTF
>TRBV5-6|NA|NA|TRBJ1-4
TGTGCCAGCAGCTTAGTATCAGCAACTAATGAAAAACTGTTTTTT
CASSLVSATNEKLFF
>TRBV7-6|few|NA|TRBJ1-5
TGTGCCAGCAGTCCAACGGAAAATCAGCCCCAGCATTTT
CASSPTENQPQHF
>TRBV9|NA|NA|TRBJ2-7
TGTGCCAGCAGCGTAGCTGCTAAAAGTGCCCCCCAGTACTTC
CASSVAAKSAPQYF
>TRBV20-1|NA|NA|TRBJ1-1
TGCAGTGCTCCTGCCCCAGGGGACGCTTTT
CSAPAPGDAF
>TRBV29-1|NA|TRBD1|TRBJ2-7
TGCAGCGTTGGGGACAGTGGGTCCTACGAGCAGTACTTC
CSVGDSGSYEQYF
>TRBV29-1|few|TRBD2|TRBJ2-1
TGCAGCGTATTAGCGGGAGGGCCGGCGAATGAGCAGTTCTTC
CSVLAGGPANEQFF
>TRBV2|few|NA|TRBJ2-7
TGTGCCAGCAGTGAAGGGACCTTGGGGGGCTACGAGCAGTACTTC
CASSEGTLGGYEQYF
>TRBV5-4|NA|NA|TRBJ2-1
TGTGCCAGCAGATTTGGGGACGAGCAGTTCTTC
CASRFGDEQFF
>TRBV6-5|few|TRBD2|TRBJ2-2
TGTGCCAGCAGTTACCCCCCCGGGACTAGCGGGGAGCTGTTTTTT
CASSYPPGTSGELFF
>TRBV29-1|few|NA|TRBJ1-1
TGCAGCGCTCCCGGGTCAATGAACACTGAAGCTTTCTTT
CSAPGSMNTEAFF
>TRBV29-1|few|NA|TRBJ2-1
TGCAGCGTTGGAGTCTACGAAGGAGGGAGCTCCTACAATGAGCAGTTCTTC
CSVGVYEGGSSYNEQFF
>TRBV29-1|NA|TRBD2|TRBJ2-3
TGCAGCGTTGAATCCGGGACTAGCGGGGGTACGCAGTATTTT
CSVESGTSGGTQYF
>TRBV29-1|few|NA|TRBJ1-2
TGCAGCGTTGACAACTACACCTTC
CSVDNYTF
>TRBV5-4|NA|TRBD2|TRBJ2-7
TGTGCCAGCAGCGCGGGACTAGCGGGAAAGACCTACGAGCAGTACTTC
CASSAGLAGKTYEQYF
>TRBV7-6|NA|NA|TRBJ1-1
TGTGCCAGCAGCTTGTTGGGGCTTGGGACTGAAGCTTTCTTT
CASSLLGLGTEAFF
>TRBV5-6|NA|TRBD1|TRBJ1-2
TGTGCCAGCAGCCCGGGACAGACCTATGGCTACACCTTC
CASSPGQTYGYTF
>TRBV29-1|NA|NA|TRBJ2-7
TGCAGCGTGCAATCGAGCTACGAGCAGTACTTC
CSVQSSYEQYF
>TRBV29-1|NA|NA|TRBJ2-1
TGCAGCGTCCAGAACAATGAGCAGTTCTTC
CSVQNNEQFF
>TRBV29-1|NA|NA|TRBJ2-7
TGCAGCGTTGAATTGGGACAACCCTACGAGCAGTACTTC
CSVELGQPYEQYF
>TRBV7-9|NA|TRBD2|TRBJ2-1
TGTGCCAGCAGCTACCCGAGGTTAGCGGGAGAGGCCTACAATGAGCAGTTCTTC
CASSYPRLAGEAYNEQFF
>TRBV30|few|TRBD1|TRBJ2-1
TGTGCCTCCCACGCCGGGACAGGGGTCTACAATGAGCAGTTCTTC
CASHAGTGVYNEQFF
>TRBV19|NA|TRBD2|TRBJ2-5
TGTGCCAGTAGTCAAGGGGAGGGCCTTCGATCCCCGCAAGAGACCCAGTACTTC
CASSQGEGLRSPQETQYF
>TRBV7-9|few|NA|TRBJ1-1
TGTGCCAGCAGCTCCCGGACAGCGGGATTT
CASSSRTAGF
>TRBV27|NA|TRBD1|TRBJ1-1
TGTGCCAGCAGTTTGAGCAGGGGGCTGGGAACTGAAGCTTTCTTT
CASSLSRGLGTEAFF
>TRBV7-9|NA|NA|TRBJ2-5
TGTGCCAGCAGCTTAGTGGCTACAGCCCTTCAGCAAGAGACCCAGTACTTC
CASSLVATALQQETQYF
>TRBV7-9|NA|TRBD1|TRBJ2-5
TGTGCCAGCAGCTTAAATAGACCCGGGACAGAAGGGAAGACCCAGTACTTC
CASSLNRPGTEGKTQYF
>TRBV23-1|few|NA|TRBJ1-5
TGCGCCAGCACTATTAATCGGACTCCAGGTCAGCCCCAGCATTTT
CASTINRTPGQPQHF
>TRBV4-1|few|NA|TRBJ1-1
TGCGCCAGCAGCCAAATTGGACTGAACACTGAAGCTTTCTTT
CASSQIGLNTEAFF
>TRBV19|NA|NA|TRBJ1-5
TGTGCCAGTAGTGCGACACCCAATCAGCCCCAGCATTTT
CASSATPNQPQHF
>TRBV30|NA|TRBD1|TRBJ1-1
TGTGCCACCCAGGGGGAACCTGAAGCTTTCTTT
CATQGEPEAFF